This TCR beta chain was identified in a study of T cell changes during pregnancy in multiple sclerosis. Assay: immunoSEQ multiplex PCR; the TCRdb copy retains only in-frame clones and omits some. The table has approximately 120,000 clones, 90% to 96% seen once. This sequence originates from a female donor with multiple sclerosis, enrolled in a pregnancy study. The sequencing here drew on peripheral blood, taken after pregnancy.

DNA of the CDR3: TGTGCCAGCAGTTTGTCGACAGGAAGCGAGCAGTACTTC. Its protein is CASSLSTGSEQYF. V and J are TRBV27 and TRBJ2-7; a possible D gene is TRBD1 (6 bases). The CDR3 runs 13 residues. Germline V gene lookup returns CDR1 MNHEY and CDR2 SMNVEV (reference sequence). The ends were cut back, 3 bases at V and 6 bases at J, with 12 bases in the middle.